This T cell receptor beta chain was observed in a study of T cell clones after liver transplantation. Germline assignment: CDR1 MNHNS and CDR2 SASEGT. This CDR3 comprises 12 residues. V lost 5 bases and J lost 5, with 9 bases in between. Assay used: immunoSEQ multiplex PCR; TCRdb lists only in-frame clones, some missing. The data show some 110,000 clones, about nine tenths seen once. The starting material was CD4+ T cells from blood, obtained 12 months after liver transplant. This chain joins TRBV6-1 and TRBJ1-2; D call uncertain. This clonotype was obtained from a human patient who received a liver transplant. The T cells may come from the graft donor. The CDR3, as DNA: TGTGCCAGCAGTTCGTGGGGATATGGCTACACCTTC. Protein: CASSSWGYGYTF.